This is a list of T cell receptor beta chains from one sample in a study of regulatory T cells in long-lasting Graves disease. TCRdb independently ran MiXCR on the multiplex PCR reads; one entry per CDR3 protein. The sample shows about 400,000 distinct CDR3 sequences, 15% to 20% of them seen only once. The same sample was also used in a study of T cells in Graves' hyperthyroidism and ophthalmopathy.

Sequenced here: peripheral blood mononuclear cells (PBMCs), sampled at new diagnosis, from a patient treated with antithyroid drugs. The receptor source for this set is a woman between 18 and 29 years old with Graves disease. CDR3s include the opening cysteine and the closing phenylalanine or tryptophan. Fields, in order: V gene, CDR3 length, D gene, clone size, J gene, CDR3 DNA, CDR3 protein. A D gene is named only where the DNA matches it firmly. The listing skips clone size in some rows; elsewhere it reads once, few, many or a size class.

V gene: TRBV11-2; CDR3 length: 22; D gene: TRBD2; clone size: .; J gene: TRBJ2-7; CDR3 DNA: TGTGCCAGCAGCTTAGCTTTGAGCTGGAATCTAAACGAGAGTACTGGGAGGGACGAGCAGTACTTC; CDR3 protein: CASSLALSWNLNESTGRDEQYF
V gene: TRBV2; CDR3 length: 15; D gene: TRBD2; clone size: many; J gene: TRBJ2-2; CDR3 DNA: TGTGCCAGCAGCGGAGGACTAGCGGGGACCGGGGAGCTGTTTTTT; CDR3 protein: CASSGGLAGTGELFF
V gene: TRBV4-2; CDR3 length: 15; D gene: .; clone size: few; J gene: TRBJ2-7; CDR3 DNA: TGTGCCAGCAGCCAAGTATCACAGACTCGCTACGAGCAGTACTTC; CDR3 protein: CASSQVSQTRYEQYF
V gene: TRBV18; CDR3 length: 14; D gene: .; clone size: many; J gene: TRBJ1-1; CDR3 DNA: TGTGCCAGCTCACCAGCAGTGGGAAGCACTGAAGCTTTCTTT; CDR3 protein: CASSPAVGSTEAFF
V gene: TRBV2; CDR3 length: 14; D gene: TRBD1; clone size: .; J gene: TRBJ2-3; CDR3 DNA: TGTGCCAGCAGGAGGGGACAGGGCACAGATACGCAGTATTTT; CDR3 protein: CASRRGQGTDTQYF
V gene: TRBV10-3; CDR3 length: 17; D gene: .; clone size: few; J gene: TRBJ1-5; CDR3 DNA: TGTGCCATCAGCGAGGACTTGGGAGGGTATAGCAATCAGCCCCAGCATTTT; CDR3 protein: CAISEDLGGYSNQPQHF
V gene: TRBV28; CDR3 length: 15; D gene: TRBD2; clone size: many; J gene: TRBJ2-3; CDR3 DNA: TGTGCCAGCGGATTAGCGGGGTCTGACACAGATACGCAGTATTTT; CDR3 protein: CASGLAGSDTDTQYF
V gene: TRBV6-2/TRBV6-3; CDR3 length: 15; D gene: TRBD2; clone size: many; J gene: TRBJ2-3; CDR3 DNA: TGTGCCAGCAGACGCGGGGGGATCCCCACAGATACGCAGTATTTT; CDR3 protein: CASRRGGIPTDTQYF
V gene: TRBV19; CDR3 length: 15; D gene: .; clone size: few; J gene: TRBJ1-2; CDR3 DNA: TGTGCCAGTAGTATGATCGGCAGGGTGAACTATGGCTACACCTTC; CDR3 protein: CASSMIGRVNYGYTF
V gene: TRBV5-1; CDR3 length: 14; D gene: .; clone size: few; J gene: TRBJ1-3; CDR3 DNA: TGCGCCAGCAGGGCCGGGACCTCTGGAAACACCATATATTTT; CDR3 protein: CASRAGTSGNTIYF
V gene: TRBV6-2/TRBV6-3; CDR3 length: 16; D gene: TRBD2; clone size: many; J gene: TRBJ2-3; CDR3 DNA: TGTGCCAGCAGTAACCGAGCGGGAGTGGTAACAGATACGCAGTATTTT; CDR3 protein: CASSNRAGVVTDTQYF